This entry concerns a single T cell receptor (beta chain). Its antigen is unknown. The record has no base qualities; no much larger clone is one base away. The treatment or condition label for this specimen denotes: some 19 received Ad26.COV2.S at low or high dose, single or two shots; roughly five received placebo; per-sample allocation not given. For vaccine and placebo recipients, repertoires were sequenced using samples collected on day 63 after the first injection. Between 29 July and 7 August 2020, Cohort 1b enrolled around 25 adults aged 18-55 years at one site in Boston, USA. Ad26.COV2.S consisted of a replication-incompetent adenovirus type 26 vector by which a prefusion-stabilized SARS-CoV-2 spike protein from the original Wuhan strain was expressed. This sample stems from a study of Ad26.COV2.S vaccination and SARS-CoV-2 variants (dated by TCRdb to the early 2020s). Context from the whole study: Donors in the vaccine arm were drawn from COV1001, a phase I-IIa trial of Ad26.COV2.S in healthy adults that was multicentre, randomized, double-blind and placebo-controlled. Ad26.COV2.S was administered intramuscularly at a dose of 5x10^10 or 1x10^11 viral particles, either as one shot or as two shots given 56 days apart. Sequencing of the TCRbeta repertoire served to evaluate the specificity and breadth of SARS-CoV-2-reactive T cell receptors following Ad26.COV2.S vaccination. The TCR-sequenced set comprised around 30 samples: some 19 Ad26.COV2.S vaccine recipients, 5 placebo recipients and 8 SARS-CoV-2 convalescent individuals. Trial participants were randomized into five groups of five: low-dose or high-dose Ad26.COV2.S given once or twice, or placebo on both occasions. Blinding of investigators to trial group allocation was maintained during experiments and outcome assessment. The research as a whole found: Non-spike TCR breadth was comparable between vaccine and placebo recipients, consistent with the vaccine containing only spike. Substantial breadth of spike-specific CD8+ and CD4+ T cell responses was reported after vaccination. The authors noted that total T cell responses may have been underestimated by the TCR breadth and depth analyses. Comparing responses between vaccine doses or regimens was not something the study was powered to do. Ad26.COV2.S recipients had higher spike-specific TCR breadth than placebo recipients (P = 0.0014).

The immunoSEQ Assay was used to sequence TCRbeta CDR3 regions. After extraction, genomic DNA underwent amplification by bias-controlled multiplex PCR, followed by high-throughput sequencing. As for how the authors treated the data: Collapsing and filtering of sequences were performed to quantify the absolute abundance of each unique TCRbeta CDR3 region. T cell fraction was estimated by normalization of TCRbeta template counts to usable DNA, with usable DNA being measured through amplification of reference genes present in all nucleated cells. Repertoire TCRs were annotated as SARS-CoV-2-specific when V gene, CDR3 amino acid sequence and J gene were exactly matched to a known reactive TCR set. The reference SARS-CoV-2 TCR set came from MIRA and was filtered for enrichment in COVID-19-positive ImmuneCODE repertoires, removing public or cross-reactive TCRs. Using the MIRA antigens, annotated TCRs were further analysed by specific ORF or by position within an ORF. Depth was the summed frequency of annotated unique rearrangements, while breadth was defined as annotated unique rearrangements over total unique productive rearrangements. Two-sided Wilcoxon rank-sum tests were used to compare TCR breadth between groups. Sourced from immuneACCESS, this table was stored by TCRdb with only in-frame sequences that have V and J called. A share of the clones is absent; for the studies checked, an unresolved V gene accounts for under half, and the remainder has no known explanation. From that table come the V and J calls and clone size; the DNA was used to work out D and trimming. The sample profile shows 430,000 or so clones; 80% to 95% of them were found once. Of the sample, 9% to 15% is held by the ten largest clones.

The germline V gene encodes CDR1 LNHNV and CDR2 YYDKDF (reference sequence). Including the terminal cysteine and phenylalanine, the CDR3 comprises 15 residues. The retained sequence is limited to the CDR3, 45 bases, with the frame set at the first base. Trimming leaves V shorter by 2 bases and J shorter by 5 bases, with the junction holding 4 bases beyond the gene matches. The chain joins TRBV15 to TRBJ2-5; 11 nucleotides in the junction match TRBD2. Source: peripheral blood, taken in a trial of Ad26.COV2.S vaccine versus placebo. The receptor was derived from a person aged 18 to 59 who received the Ad26.COV2.S COVID-19 vaccine or a placebo. CDR3 region: CATSRLAGGRETQYF. The DNA sequence follows: TGTGCCACCAGCAGACTAGCGGGAGGCCGGGAGACCCAGTACTTC.